This TCR beta chain was captured in a study of CD8+CD57+ T cells in acquired aplastic anemia. According to the study, genomic DNA was the template for TCR beta VDJ and CDR3 profiling. TCRdb called the reads again in MiXCR, with one record for every CDR3 protein. The repertoire includes 180,000 or so distinct CDR3 sequences, roughly 48% of them detected once, and approximately 1% sits in the top ten. V shed 3 bases and J shed 7 bases, with 9 bases lying between them. CDR3 length: 13 amino acids. The V gene's germline CDR1 is KGHDR and CDR2 SFDVKD. Individuals selected for sequencing had exhibited CD8+CD57+ cell expansion on flow cytometry. General study results and limits: Patients and controls were found to share 25 to 35 CD8+ CDR3 sequences.

This clonotype was detected only a few times. The antigen remains undetermined. The chain combines TRBV24-1 with TRBJ2-1; D not certain. The specimen was sorted CD4+, CD8+, or CD8+CD57+ T cells (not recorded which) from PBMCs. The sequence was collected from a human donor with aplastic anemia. In DNA form, the CDR3 reads TGTGCCACCAGTGATACGAACTCGAATGAGCAGTTCTTC. This translates into CATSDTNSNEQFF.